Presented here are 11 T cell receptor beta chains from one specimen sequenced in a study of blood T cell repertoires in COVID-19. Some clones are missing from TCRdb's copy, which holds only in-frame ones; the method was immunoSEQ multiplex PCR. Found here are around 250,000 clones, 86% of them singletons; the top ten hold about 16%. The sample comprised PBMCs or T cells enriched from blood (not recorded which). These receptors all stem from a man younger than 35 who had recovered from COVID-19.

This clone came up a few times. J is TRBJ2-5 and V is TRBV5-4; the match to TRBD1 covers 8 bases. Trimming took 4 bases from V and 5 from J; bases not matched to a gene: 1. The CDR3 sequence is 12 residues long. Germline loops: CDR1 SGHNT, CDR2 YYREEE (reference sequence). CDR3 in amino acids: CASSRDRETQYF. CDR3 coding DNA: TGTGCCAGCAGCCGGGACAGGGAGACCCAGTACTTC.

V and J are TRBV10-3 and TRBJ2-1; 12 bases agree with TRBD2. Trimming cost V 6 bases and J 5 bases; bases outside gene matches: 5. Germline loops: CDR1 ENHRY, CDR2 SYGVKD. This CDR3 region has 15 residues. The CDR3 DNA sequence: TGTGCCATCAGCTTGACTAGCGGGAGCAACAATGAGCAGTTCTTC. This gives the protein CAISLTSGSNNEQFF.

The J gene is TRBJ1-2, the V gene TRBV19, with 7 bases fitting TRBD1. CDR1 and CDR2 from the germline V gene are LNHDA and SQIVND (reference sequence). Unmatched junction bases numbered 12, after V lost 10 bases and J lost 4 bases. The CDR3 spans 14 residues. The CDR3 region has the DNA TGTGCCACTAAGGGACAGCCACCCCTCTATGGCTACACCTTC. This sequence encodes CATKGQPPLYGYTF.

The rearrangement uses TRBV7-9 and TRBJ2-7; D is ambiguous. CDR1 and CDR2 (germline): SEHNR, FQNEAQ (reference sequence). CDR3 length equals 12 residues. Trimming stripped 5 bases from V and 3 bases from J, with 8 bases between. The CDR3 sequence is CASSQDFYEQYF. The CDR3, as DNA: TGTGCCAGCAGCCAAGACTTCTACGAGCAGTACTTC.

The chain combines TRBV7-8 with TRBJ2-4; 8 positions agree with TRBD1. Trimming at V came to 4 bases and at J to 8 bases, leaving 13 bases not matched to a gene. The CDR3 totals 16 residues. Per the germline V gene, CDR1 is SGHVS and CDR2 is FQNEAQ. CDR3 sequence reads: CASSSWGQGAEDIQYF. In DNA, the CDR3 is TGTGCCAGCAGCTCCTGGGGGCAGGGGGCGGAGGACATTCAGTACTTC.

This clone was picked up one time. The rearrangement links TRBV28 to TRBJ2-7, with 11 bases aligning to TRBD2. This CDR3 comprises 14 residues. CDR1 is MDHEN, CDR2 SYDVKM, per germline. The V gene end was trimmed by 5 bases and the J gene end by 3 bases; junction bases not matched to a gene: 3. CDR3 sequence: CASSPGTSGYEQYF. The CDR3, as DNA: TGTGCCAGCAGTCCAGGGACTAGCGGCTACGAGCAGTACTTC.

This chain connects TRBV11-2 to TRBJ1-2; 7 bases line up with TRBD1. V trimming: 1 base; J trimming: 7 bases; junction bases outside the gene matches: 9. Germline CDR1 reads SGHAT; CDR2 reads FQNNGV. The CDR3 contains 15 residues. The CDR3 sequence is CASSLATTGMRGYTF. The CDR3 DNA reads TGTGCCAGCAGCTTAGCCACGACAGGGATGCGTGGCTACACCTTC.

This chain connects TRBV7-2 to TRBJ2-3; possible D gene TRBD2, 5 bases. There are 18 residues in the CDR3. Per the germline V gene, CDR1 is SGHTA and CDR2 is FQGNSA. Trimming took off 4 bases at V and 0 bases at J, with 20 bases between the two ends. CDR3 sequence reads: CASSSPWGAATSTDTQYF. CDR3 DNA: TGTGCCAGCAGCTCCCCCTGGGGAGCGGCAACTAGCACAGATACGCAGTATTTT.

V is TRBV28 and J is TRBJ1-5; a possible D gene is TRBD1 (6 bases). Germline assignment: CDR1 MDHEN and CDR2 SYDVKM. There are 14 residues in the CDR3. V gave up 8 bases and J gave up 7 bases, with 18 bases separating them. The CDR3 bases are TGTGCCAGCGGTCGACAGGTGTTAAACCAGCCCCAGCATTTT. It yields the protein CASGRQVLNQPQHF.

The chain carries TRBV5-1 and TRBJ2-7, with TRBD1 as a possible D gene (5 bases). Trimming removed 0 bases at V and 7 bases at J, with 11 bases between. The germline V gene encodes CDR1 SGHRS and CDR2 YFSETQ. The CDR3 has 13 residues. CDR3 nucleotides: TGCGCCAGCAGCTTGGGGCAGGGCGAGGAGCAGTACTTC. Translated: CASSLGQGEEQYF. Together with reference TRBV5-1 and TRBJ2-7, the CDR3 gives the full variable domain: KAGVTQTPRYLIKTRGQQVTLSCSPISGHRSVSWYQQTPGQGLQFLFEYFSETQRNKGNFPGRFSGRQFSNSRSEMNVSTLELGDSALYLCASSLGQGEEQYFGPGTRLTVT.

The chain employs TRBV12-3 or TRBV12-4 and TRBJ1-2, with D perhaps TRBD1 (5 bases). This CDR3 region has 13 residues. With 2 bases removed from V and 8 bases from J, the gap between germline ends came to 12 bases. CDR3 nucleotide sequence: TGTGCCAGCAGTTTATATGGCAGGGAAGGCTACACCTTC. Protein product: CASSLYGREGYTF.